This T cell receptor (beta chain) is from a study of cytomegalovirus exposure and HLA in healthy donors listed by TCRdb under 2017. Turning to the overall study: In an earlier analysis of fewer than 750 of the donors, around 290 Gb of sequence data and 90 million to 120 million unique TCR beta sequences from 180 million or so T cells were reported. An early release covering about 600 HLA-typed donors comprised roughly 300 gigabases of sequencing data and around 80 million unique TCR sequences. Of the roughly 400 genotyped donors, about 84% fell in the genetic ancestry cluster associated with self-reported Caucasian donors. The aim of the study was to test whether cataloging public T cell receptors could identify signatures of past pathogen exposure. The study used immunosequencing to profile the T cell repertoires of several hundred subjects and linked those repertoires to cytomegalovirus serostatus. Besides the first cohort of roughly 700 subjects, a separate validation cohort made up of some 110 different subjects was used. To predict cytomegalovirus infection status, the study brought together high-throughput TCR immunosequencing, statistical association of individual TCRs with disease status, and machine learning. To study patterns of TCR occurrence, a later analysis re-analyzed previously published TCR beta repertoires from hundreds of donors and added high-resolution HLA genotyping. The later analysis used no new phenotypic data to find candidate immune exposures, relying instead on TCR beta sequences and their occurrence across donors. To decide whether each TCR beta V gene segment behaved as functional or pseudogenic, an earlier analysis of approximately 600 of the donors relied on high-throughput TCR beta sequencing. Donor age, sex, ethnicity and CMV serostatus were collected together with the repertoire data. Genome-wide SNP genotypes for about 65% of the 666 donors were used in a later genetic analysis, which treated that subset as a discovery cohort. Every repertoire in the discovery cohort had been generated on one and the same sequencing platform. HLA typing included class I and class II loci at four-digit resolution. The number of typed donors differed by locus: about 620-640 for A, B, C, DRB1 and DQB1; some 500 for DQA1; 606 for DPA1; and 400 to 480 for DPB1. Because of strong linkage in the cohort, 5 or 6 DR-DQ haplotypes were treated as single units for association and clustering. Among several hundred genotyped donors of the cohort, an average of about 240,000 unique TCR beta nucleotide sequences was sequenced per donor, of which roughly 17% were non-productive. Study-wide conclusions, independent of this receptor: While some public TCRs were present in many individuals, most TCR sequences turned up only very rarely across donors. Three of the identified cytomegalovirus-associated TCR beta chains were confirmed in vitro to be specific for cytomegalovirus antigens. According to the authors, the approach could potentially be generalized to other disease states and immunological phenotypes. A later analysis reported that several top co-occurrence clusters appeared linked to parvovirus B19, influenza, CMV and Epstein-Barr virus. Because some donors lacked HLA typing at each locus, the association tests relied only on the typed subset. A later analysis found that TCR association rates varied across HLA loci, with DRB1 alleles showing the most associated TCRs and HLA-C alleles the fewest. Correlated functional status among segregating V segments might be attributable to linkage disequilibrium, but an unknown experimental factor could not be ruled out. CMV serostatus was the only immune exposure information available for the cohort. A later genetic analysis associated a missense DCLRE1C variant with V-gene and J-gene trimming of TCR beta chains, and an independent cohort replicated the association. A cluster of highly shared sequence variants was judged likely to represent a technical artifact of the sequencing pipeline. In a later analysis, HLA-associated TCR beta chains showed more clonal expansion and lower generation probabilities than non-associated chains that were equally common. Broadly in line with IMGT annotations, most TCR beta V segments showed up in productive rearrangements about 87% or about 30% of the time in an earlier analysis of 587 of the donors. A later analysis associated around 16,000 TCR beta sequences with specific HLA alleles at a false discovery rate of 0.05. Strong co-occurrence of HLA alleles, especially DR and DQ, made assigning TCR associations to individual alleles difficult. In both the original and validation cohorts, the classifier was reported to diagnose cytomegalovirus status with high specificity and sensitivity. This cohort had only TCR beta chains sequenced, and the lack of alpha or paired-chain data limited which features could be detected. A further reported finding was that TCR beta sequences accurately predicted the HLA-A and HLA-B alleles for most subjects in the first cohort. About 15 rarely observed V segments, including chromosome 9 orphons, were excluded from the earlier analysis of almost 600 of the donors because counts were too low. Presence/absence analyses assumed roughly uniform sequencing depth across donors, an assumption that may not hold. In a later analysis, most CMV-associated TCR beta chains were found to appear HLA-restricted, with HLA associations seemingly driven largely by CMV exposure. The study gave a list of more than 150 TCR beta chains associated with cytomegalovirus. In a later genetic analysis, fewer N-insertions in productive TCRs were reported among donors in an Asian-associated ancestry cluster than the roughly 700-donor mean. Some IMGT-functional V segments, including TRBV6-2 and TRBV6-3, could not be distinguished by the 87-base-pair reads and were therefore excluded.

The junction carries 8 bases between V and J, which are trimmed by 0 bases and 2 bases respectively. Counted from cysteine to phenylalanine, this CDR3 has 14 amino acids. The sequence is cut down to CDR3 DNA, 42 bases in frame from base 1. CDR1 and CDR2 are drawn from the germline V gene (reference sequence): SGHNT, YYREEE. Libraries were built with the immunoSEQ multiplex PCR assay. The multiplex PCR relied on a mix of 60 forward primers for TCR Vbeta segments and 13 reverse primers for TCR Jbeta segments. Amplification of the CDR3 region of rearranged TCR beta genes was performed with a multiplex PCR assay on genomic DNA. On the Illumina HiSeq System, the amplified TCR beta libraries were sequenced as 87-base-pair reads. In the paper's pipeline: In a later analysis, around 80 million unique TCR beta chains were counted across the roughly 610 repertoires, and approximately 9.9 million of these chains were shared by at least two donors. Raw reads were error-corrected and collapsed into unique sequences by a nearest-neighbor algorithm in which closely related sequences were merged to remove PCR and sequencing errors. CDR3 sequences were aligned to IMGT reference sequences to assign V, D and J gene segments. For a sequence to be retained, a match of at least six nucleotides to both a V gene segment and a J gene segment was required. A rearrangement counted as productive if the CDR3 had no stop codons and remained in frame with V and J, and every other rearrangement counted as non-productive. CDR3 was defined by IMGT convention, running from the second conserved V-encoded cysteine to the conserved J-encoded phenylalanine. The earlier analysis of around 640 of the donors excluded sequences that lacked an unambiguous match to a single V gene segment. In an earlier analysis of 450 to 700 of the donors, V segments were called functional above 56.7% productive rearrangements and were called segregating when the between-donor standard deviation exceeded 5%. A statistical classification framework was developed to diagnose cytomegalovirus status using the catalog of TCR beta chain sequences. In a later analysis, TCR nucleotide sequences were compared against IMGT/GENE-DB human TR gene sequences so that V and J genes could be assigned. The TCRdist pipeline was used in a later analysis to assign CDR3 sequences and most-parsimonious VDJ recombination scenarios. In a later analysis, each TCR beta chain was defined by its CDR3 amino acid sequence together with its V-gene family, and reads lacking a unique V-gene family were excluded. As a way to deal with suspected cross-contamination and a sequencing artifact, a later analysis dropped roughly 620 nucleotide sequences that were highly shared and had low generation probability. In a later analysis, a clonal expansion index for each public chain was calculated from normalized within-repertoire ranks of inferred template counts. In a later analysis, generation probabilities were computed with a VDJ recombination model fitted to out-of-frame rearrangements, and the resulting probabilities were checked against IGoR. In a later analysis, hypergeometric tests were used to score TCR-TCR, TCR-HLA and TCR-CMV co-occurrence, with a repertoire-size bias correction applied to TCR pairs. False discovery rates were estimated in a later analysis by permuting HLA or CMV assignments 20 times. In a later analysis, co-occurring TCRs were grouped with DBSCAN, and TCRdist sequence similarity was added when clustering was performed within HLA-allele-positive subsets. Repertoires with fewer than 30,000 or more than 120,000 public chains were left out of co-occurrence clustering, as were four to six repertoires with anomalous nucleotide sharing. What TCRdb holds here is the immuneACCESS table cut down to in-frame rearrangements. Part of the clones is not present; checked against another copy, under half of the missing clones reflect an unresolved V gene, and the others are unexplained. Clone size and the V and J calls come from that table; the DNA yielded D and trimming. This sample has 100,000 to 150,000 clones in its table, and 75% to 80% of those were observed once. The ten most abundant clones make up 0.94% of the sample.

A note on this clone: Its antigen is not yet known. Per-base quality was not reported, and no clone a single base away is much larger than it.

In total, approximately 690 healthy bone marrow donors made up the cohort. At the time of sampling, every cohort member was nominally healthy, though immune exposures that went unrecorded were likely present. The donor was CMV seronegative and was included in the group of a few hundred seronegative cohort members. A peripheral blood sample was collected from each donor, and TCR beta sequencing was performed on peripheral blood mononuclear cells. Genomic DNA was extracted from the blood cell samples with the Qiagen DNeasy Blood Extraction Kit. This sequence was found in a woman aged 55-69 years in good health and CMV-seronegative. The sample taken for sequencing was PBMCs. The V and J genes are TRBV5-4 and TRBJ2-5; the D gene is perhaps TRBD1, on 6 matching bases. The DNA sequence is given as TGTGCCAGCAGCTTGGGGACAGCACAAGAGACCCAGTACTTC. It codes for CASSLGTAQETQYF.